This T cell receptor (beta chain) was identified in a study of T-cell memory formation after mild COVID-19 (dated by TCRdb to the early 2020s). About the investigation overall: TCR sequence clusters from the two donors were largely donor specific. In a couple of donors, T-cell clones that expanded and contracted after mild COVID-19 were followed by sequencing TCRalpha and TCRbeta repertoires longitudinally. Two young, previously healthy adult volunteers, one female and one male, were included in the cohort.

The sequencer was an Illumina NovaSeq 6000. Using 5'RACE with constant-segment primers, TCRalpha and TCRbeta cDNA libraries were constructed, with sample barcodes and unique molecular identifiers added in the process. Trizol reagent was used to extract RNA from every sample. Library amplification was performed in two PCR steps, and a second sample barcode and Illumina TruSeq adapters were introduced in the second step. Sequencing of libraries was performed on an Illumina NovaSeq with 2 x 150 bp paired-end reads. The published analysis was carried out like this. Demultiplexing of reads and collapsing into UMI-guided consensus sequences were performed with migec v1.2.7. Using mixcr v2.1.11, the UMI consensuses were aligned to TRA and TRB V and J templates and assembled into clonotypes. Expanded or contracted clonotypes were those called significant by both edgeR and NoisET, with noise models trained on biological replicates. For edgeR calls, a false discovery rate-adjusted p below 0.01 and a log2 fold-change threshold of 1 were applied. As an exploratory analysis of dynamics, max-normalized trajectories of the 1000 most abundant clonotypes were examined with PCA combined with hierarchical clustering. The CD4 or CD8 phenotype of responding clones was assigned using the separately sequenced CD4+ and CD8+ repertoires. TCRdb applied fastp at Q25 and MiXCR to the public reads, then kept only in-frame beta chains. When rows share a CDR3 protein, they turn into one entry using the most common DNA and genes. It is TCRdb's table, rather than the study itself, that gives the V and J calls and clone size. Within this sample are some 70,000 distinct CDR3 sequences, with roughly a sixth of them counted one time only. About 31% of the sample is in the top ten clones.

The CDR3 holds 14 amino acids from the cysteine to the phenylalanine. Only CDR3 DNA is held: 42 bases, read in frame from base 1. From the germline V gene, CDR1 is SGDLS and CDR2 is YYNGEE. V sheds 4 bases and J sheds 6 bases, leaving 14 bases between their ends. PBMCs were isolated by Ficoll-Paque density gradient centrifugation. Study-wide conclusions, independent of this receptor: Balanced CD4/CD8 phenotypes were observed for clones contracting from day 15 to 85, whereas a bias towards CD4+ was observed for a second wave of clones expanding from day 15 to 37. SARS-CoV-2 specificity was not confirmed for the second-wave clones peaking on day 37. Contracting CD4+ clones appeared mostly in the CM and EM memory subsets, whereas CD8+ clones were enriched in EMRA. The study included only a couple of mild cases, and larger cohorts that include severe cases with pre-infection samples were judged to be necessary. Some responding clones were found in pre-infection memory, which suggests that pre-existing cross-reactive memory T cells took part in the SARS-CoV-2 response.

A few counts support this clonotype. It lacks a known antigen. The input lacks base qualities; no much larger clone sits a single base away. This receptor was identified in an adult woman who had mild COVID-19 (a few samples of this study predate the infection). The sample titles of this study are shuffled in the database, so cell type and time point are left out; the donor was told from shared clones. The sequencing input was PBMCs or a T cell subset sorted from them (not recorded which). The rearrangement combines TRBV9 with TRBJ2-1; possibly the D gene is TRBD2, per 5 matching bases. The CDR3 in this case is CASSPGGLGNEQFF. The nucleotide sequence reads TGTGCCAGCAGCCCCGGCGGGTTGGGCAATGAGCAGTTCTTC.